Each of the 18 T cell receptor beta chains below was sequenced from the same sample in a study of T cells after yellow fever vaccination. TCRdb analysed the 5' RACE reads with MiXCR anew, one entry per CDR3 protein. This table holds about 10,000 distinct CDR3 sequences, under 5.5% found once. Sequences were derived from PBMCs, either bulk or a sorted T-cell subset (CD4+, CD8+, memory, or dextramer-sorted; not recorded which), sampled about 2 weeks after the first yellow fever vaccination. Every receptor here comes from a man aged 18 to 35 who received the YFV17D yellow fever vaccine.

This chain joins TRBV5-3 and TRBJ2-3; 12 positions agree with TRBD2. TRBV5-3 is identified as an open reading frame with a role that is uncertain. CDR3 length equals 19 residues. V lost 4 bases and J lost 0; bases outside the gene matches: 12. CDR3 nucleotides: TGTGCCAGAAGCCTACGTCTAGCGGGGGGGCTTTCTAGCACAGATACGCAGTATTTT. It is translated as CARSLRLAGGLSSTDTQYF.

The table lists this clonotype with many counts. The chain combines TRBV12-3 or TRBV12-4 with TRBJ2-3; no clear D. V gave up 7 bases and J gave up 0 bases, with 11 bases separating them. The CDR3 length is 14 residues. CDR3 residues: CASTENPSTDTQYF. As DNA, the CDR3 is TGTGCCAGCACGGAAAACCCTAGCACAGATACGCAGTATTTT.

The gene calls are TRBV24-1 and TRBJ2-1; a weak D match, TRBD2 (6 bases). Germline V CDR1 and CDR2: KGHDR, SFDVKD. There are 14 residues in the CDR3. The V and J ends lost 9 bases and 5 bases respectively, with 16 bases between them. The CDR3 here is CATFFSGLHNEQFF. The CDR3 nucleotides are TGTGCCACCTTTTTCTCGGGACTTCACAATGAGCAGTTCTTC.

In this sample, this clonotype turned up many times. The chain recombines TRBV5-1 with TRBJ1-1; D remains ambiguous. This CDR3 is 15 amino acids long. V was clipped by 4 bases and J by 1 base, with 14 bases between them. CDR1 and CDR2 from the germline V gene are SGHRS and YFSETQ. The CDR3: CASSARRTGNTEAFF. DNA of the CDR3: TGCGCCAGCAGCGCGCGTAGGACGGGGAACACTGAAGCTTTCTTT.

This clonotype came up many times. This rearrangement joins TRBV11-2 to TRBJ1-5, with D tentatively TRBD1 (5 bases). V was clipped by 1 base and J by 7 bases, with 11 bases between them. Germline V gene sequence: CDR1 SGHAT, CDR2 FQNNGV. The CDR3 spans 14 residues. Here the CDR3 DNA reads TGTGCCAGCAGCTTAGTTGCAGGGACCCAGCCCCAGCATTTT. Its translation is CASSLVAGTQPQHF.

By share of the sample, this clonotype is medium-sized. The V and J genes are TRBV7-9 and TRBJ2-1; D is perhaps TRBD1 or TRBD2 (7 bases each). The CDR3 sequence is 15 residues long. Germline assignment: CDR1 SEHNR and CDR2 FQNEAQ (reference sequence). Between the trimmed V and J ends, which lost 4 bases and 6 bases, there was a span of 16 bases. The CDR3 loop reads CASSSGGGSLNEQFF. The CDR3 DNA sequence: TGTGCCAGCAGCTCAGGGGGGGGAAGCCTCAATGAGCAGTTCTTC. Looking up the rest from reference TRBV7-9 and TRBJ2-1 gives the full variable domain: DTGVSQNPRHKITKRGQNVTFRCDPISEHNRLYWYRQTLGQGPEFLTYFQNEAQLEKSRLLSDRFSAERPKGSFSTLEIQRTEQGDSAMYLCASSSGGGSLNEQFFGPGTRLTVL.

By share of the sample, this clonotype is medium-sized. This chain links TRBV12-3 or TRBV12-4 with TRBJ2-5; no firm D call. Between the trimmed V and J ends, which lost 1 base and 3 bases, there was a span of 6 bases. The CDR3 is 13 amino acids. CDR3 sequence reads: CASSLGYEETQYF. Here the CDR3 DNA reads TGTGCCAGCAGTTTAGGCTACGAAGAGACCCAGTACTTC.

This clonotype qualifies as medium-sized. The rearrangement links TRBV7-2 to TRBJ2-2; TRBD1 aligns across 9 bases. Germline loops: CDR1 SGHTA, CDR2 FQGNSA. The CDR3 has 14 residues. V lost 5 bases and J lost 11; bases outside the gene matches: 9. The CDR3 DNA sequence: TGTGCCAGCAGCCCGCGGACAGGGGTAGGCGAGCTGTTTTTT. It specifies CASSPRTGVGELFF.

This clonotype ranks as medium-sized. This sequence joins TRBV6-5 and TRBJ1-6; 10 bases map to TRBD1. The length of the CDR3 is 14 residues. Germline V gives CDR1 MNHEY, CDR2 SVGAGI. V lost 8 bases, J lost 11 bases, and 9 bases stayed unmatched. The CDR3 loop is CASGLTGGWTPLHF. CDR3 coding DNA: TGTGCCAGCGGCCTGACAGGGGGCTGGACACCCCTCCACTTT.

At least ten counts were recorded for this clonotype. The rearrangement uses TRBV5-5 and TRBJ2-7; no firm D call. V was clipped by 6 bases and J by 6 bases, with 13 bases between them. The CDR3 is 12 residues long. The V gene's germline CDR1 is SGHKS and CDR2 YYEKEE (reference sequence). In nucleotides, the CDR3 is TGTGCCAGCACCCCCTGGACGCGCGAGCAGTACTTC. The encoded protein is CASTPWTREQYF.

This clonotype is medium-sized (0.01 to 0.1%). The rearrangement links TRBV6-5 to TRBJ2-1; 9 nucleotides match TRBD2. The CDR3 loop spans 15 amino acids. V shed 0 bases, J shed 4 bases, and the junction held 1 base outside the gene matches. The germline V gene has CDR1 MNHEY and CDR2 SVGAGI. The CDR3, as DNA: TGTGCCAGCAGTTACTCTAGCGGGGGATACAATGAGCAGTTCTTC. Its protein is CASSYSSGGYNEQFF.

Note on this clonotype: This sequence may be a read error, since a much larger clone differs from it by one base. The chain carries TRBV12-2 and TRBJ1-2; TRBD1, the table's D call, lacks a check against the DNA. TRBV12-2 is marked as a pseudogene. The CDR3 length is 14 residues. CDR3 sequence reads: CAREPRTANYGYTF. CDR3 DNA: TGTGCCAGGGAACCCCGGACGGCCAACTATGGCTACACCTTC.

This clonotype was found many times. The chain has TRBV6-5 and TRBJ1-4; 10 bases map to TRBD1. The CDR3 runs 19 residues. Unmatched junction bases numbered 12, after V lost 2 bases and J lost 3 bases. Looked up from germline, CDR1 is MNHEY and CDR2 is SVGAGI. This chain's CDR3 is CASSYTRGQGIIANEKLFF. The CDR3 DNA reads TGTGCCAGCAGTTACACTCGGGGACAGGGGATCATAGCTAATGAAAAACTGTTTTTT.

In its sample, this clonotype was seen many times. The chain is built from TRBV20-1 and TRBJ1-6; D is undetermined. Looked up from germline, CDR1 is DFQATT and CDR2 is SNEGSKA (reference sequence). This CDR3 spans 15 amino acids. V was trimmed by 0 bases and J by 0 bases, leaving 6 bases between them. The CDR3 protein is CSARERSSYNSPLHF. DNA for the CDR3: TGCAGTGCTAGAGAGAGGAGCTCCTATAATTCACCCCTCCACTTT.

The chain uses TRBV5-5 and TRBJ2-4; D unclear. With 9 bases removed from V and 3 bases from J, the gap between germline ends came to 13 bases. Per the germline V gene, CDR1 is SGHKS and CDR2 is YYEKEE (reference sequence). The CDR3 runs to 13 residues. The CDR3 spells CAMSPGYKNIQYF. The CDR3 nucleotides read TGTGCCATGAGCCCCGGGTACAAAAACATTCAGTACTTC.

This clonotype was recorded many times. The J gene is TRBJ2-1, the V gene TRBV28, with TRBD2 identical over 13 bases. This CDR3 comprises 14 residues. V trimming: 8 bases; J trimming: 5 bases; junction bases outside the gene matches: 3. From germline, CDR1 is MDHEN and CDR2 SYDVKM. The DNA of the CDR3 is TGTGCCAGCCGGGGACTAGCGGGGAACAATGAGCAGTTCTTC. It encodes CASRGLAGNNEQFF. Full variable domain (remainder filled in from reference TRBV28 and TRBJ2-1): DVKVTQSSRYLVKRTGEKVFLECVQDMDHENMFWYRQDPGLGLRLIYFSYDVKMKEKGDIPEGYSVSREKKERFSLILESASTNQTSMYLCASRGLAGNNEQFFGPGTRLTVL.

This clonotype has ten or more counts. The chain recombines TRBV5-4 with TRBJ2-1, with a possible D match to TRBD2 (6 bases). Germline CDR1 and CDR2: SGHNT and YYREEE (reference sequence). Trimming took off 0 bases at V and 0 bases at J, with 13 bases between the two ends. CDR3 length: 17 amino acids. CDR3 region: CASSLGSGTYSYNEQFF. Here the CDR3 DNA reads TGTGCCAGCAGCTTGGGGTCTGGGACTTACTCCTACAATGAGCAGTTCTTC.

The chain has TRBV4-1 and TRBJ1-2, with D possibly matching TRBD1 (6 bases). The V and J ends lost 0 bases and 8 bases respectively, with 13 bases between them. Germline lookup yields CDR1 MGHRA and CDR2 YSYEKL. This CDR3 comprises 14 residues. The CDR3 region has the DNA TGCGCCAGCAGCCAAGAGTCGGGGGGCAGAGGCTACACCTTC. Protein sequence: CASSQESGGRGYTF.